The sequence of this T cell receptor (beta chain) was determined in a study of sequential checkpoint blockade in melanoma. Study context: First-line arms were nivolumab then ipilimumab, or the reverse, randomized 1:1. Each arm's sequence ended with maintenance nivolumab.

CDR1 and CDR2 from the germline V gene are MDHEN and SYDVKM. V gave up 2 bases and J gave up 1 base, with 6 bases separating them. This CDR3 is built from 13 residues. Treatment denoted: randomized to nivolumab then ipilimumab (arm A) or the reverse (arm B). None of the patients previously received DNA-damaging chemotherapy. Sorted cells were live CD3+CD8+, lacking CD19 and CD56, from PBMCs. Using immunoSEQ multiplex PCR, the repertoire was profiled, and TCRdb retains in-frame clones only, with some absent. The sample contains a few thousand clones, roughly half of which appear only once. V gene TRBV28 combines with J gene TRBJ2-7; D unclear. The material was CD8+ T cells sorted from blood (inferred from file names), obtained from a patient given nivolumab and ipilimumab in sequence. The receptor's source is a human donor with melanoma. Here the CDR3 DNA reads TGTGCCAGCAGTTTACGTCAGTCCTACGAGCAGTACTTC. Amino acid sequence: CASSLRQSYEQYF.